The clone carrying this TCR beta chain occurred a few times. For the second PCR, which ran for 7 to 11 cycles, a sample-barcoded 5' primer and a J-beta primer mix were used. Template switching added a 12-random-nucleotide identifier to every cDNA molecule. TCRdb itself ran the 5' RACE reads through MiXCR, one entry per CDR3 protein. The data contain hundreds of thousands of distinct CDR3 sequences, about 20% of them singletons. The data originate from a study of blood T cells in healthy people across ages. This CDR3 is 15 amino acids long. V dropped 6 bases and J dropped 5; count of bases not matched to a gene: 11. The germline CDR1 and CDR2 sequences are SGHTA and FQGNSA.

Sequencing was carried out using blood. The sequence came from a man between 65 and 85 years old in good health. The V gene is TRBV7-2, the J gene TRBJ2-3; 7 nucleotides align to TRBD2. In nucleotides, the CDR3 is TGTGCCAGCAGGCCCGCTGGGGGGGAGTTAGATACGCAGTATTTT. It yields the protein CASRPAGGELDTQYF. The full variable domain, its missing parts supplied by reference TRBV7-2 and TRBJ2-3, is GAGVSQSPSNKVTEKGKDVELRCDPISGHTALYWYRQSLGQGLEFLIYFQGNSAPDKSGLPSDRFSAERTGGSVSTLTIQRTQQEDSAVYLCASRPAGGELDTQYFGPGTRLTVL.